This T cell receptor (beta chain) was observed in a study of beta chain features in type 1 diabetes. Study-level results: In all four CD4+ subsets, TCRB CDR3 length was significantly, moderately reduced in type 1 diabetes. cDNA-based sequencing might over-represent cells highly expressing TCR. A closer apparent resemblance between naive, central memory and Treg TCRB repertoires was seen in patients than in healthy donors.

Isolated RNA was reverse transcribed in full, so expressed TCRB transcripts were sequenced. The data were produced by immunoSEQ multiplex PCR, yet TCRdb's version contains in-frame clones alone and is incomplete. The sample has hundreds of thousands of clones, roughly 12% seen once. This clone was observed a few times. The target antigen is unknown. Sequencing was done on a sample of naive CD4+ T cells from blood. This clonotype was sampled from a man between 18 and 35 years old with type 1 diabetes.

The CDR3 region is CASSQASYSYNEQFF. The CDR3 nucleotides read TGCGCCAGCAGCCAAGCGTCGTACTCGTACAATGAGCAGTTCTTC. V and J are TRBV4-1 and TRBJ2-1; D is undetermined. The CDR3 loop spans 15 amino acids. CDR1 and CDR2 (germline): MGHRA, YSYEKL. V lost 1 base and J lost 4, with 11 bases in between.